Each of the 10 T cell receptor beta chains below was sequenced from the same sample in a study of cytomegalovirus exposure and HLA in healthy donors. Repertoires were generated with immunoSEQ multiplex PCR, while TCRdb's copy carries only in-frame clones and drops some. The sample holds 120,000 to 150,000 clones; roughly nine tenths are singletons and the top ten take roughly 0.7%. The specimen was PBMCs. All receptors derive from a man between 18 and 29 years old in good health and CMV-seronegative.

The V call is TRBV7-9, the J call TRBJ2-3; D ambiguous. Germline-derived CDR1 and CDR2 are SEHNR and FQNEAQ (reference sequence). Trimming took off 1 base at V and 1 base at J, with 6 bases between the two ends. CDR3 length: 14 amino acids. As DNA, the CDR3 is TGTGCCAGCAGCTTAGAGGCGGGCACAGATACGCAGTATTTT. Translation: CASSLEAGTDTQYF.

The chain uses TRBV10-2 and TRBJ1-2, with 8 positions matching TRBD1. This CDR3 has 14 residues. The trim removed 0 bases at V and 7 bases at J, leaving 4 bases unmatched. CDR1 is WSHSY and CDR2 is SAAADI in the germline V gene. CDR3 bases: TGCGCCAGCAGTGAGTCTGGACAGGGTGCTGGCTACACCTTC. Translated: CASSESGQGAGYTF.

The chain employs TRBV6-5 and TRBJ2-7, with D possibly matching TRBD1 (6 bases). CDR1 is MNHEY and CDR2 is SVGAGI in the germline V gene. CDR3 length: 15 amino acids. Trimming left V 0 bases short and J 4 bases short, with 13 bases between. The CDR3 loop reads CASSYSGARGYEQYV. Written as DNA, the CDR3 is TGTGCCAGCAGTTACTCGGGGGCCCGCGGGTACGAGCAGTACGTC.

The CDR3 DNA sequence: TGTGCCAGCAAACAGACCTATGGCTACACCTTC. It encodes CASKQTYGYTF. The chain links TRBV6-5 to TRBJ1-2; the D is unclear. The CDR3 totals 11 residues. Deletions cut 7 bases from V and 4 bases from J, with 7 bases between. Per germline, CDR1 MNHEY and CDR2 SVGAGI.

The rearrangement joins TRBV7-3 to TRBJ2-5, with 9 bases aligning to TRBD1. From germline, CDR1 is SGHTA and CDR2 FQGTGA. J was trimmed by 5 bases and V by 5 bases; bases with no gene match: 6. CDR3 length: 14 amino acids. This CDR3 reads CASSRQGGKETQYF. In nucleotides, the CDR3 is TGTGCCAGCAGCCGACAGGGGGGCAAGGAGACCCAGTACTTC.

CDR3 loop: CSAPLTSGWADTQYF. The CDR3, as DNA: TGCAGCGCCCCGTTGACTAGCGGGTGGGCAGATACGCAGTATTTT. The chain carries TRBV29-1 and TRBJ2-3, with 10 bases identical to TRBD2. The germline gives CDR1 SQVTM, CDR2 ANQGSEA. The length of the CDR3 is 15 residues. V trimming: 7 bases; J trimming: 4 bases; junction bases outside the gene matches: 11.

The chain recombines TRBV7-9 with TRBJ2-2; D might be TRBD1 (6 bases). Germline CDR1 is SEHNR and CDR2 is FQNEAQ (reference sequence). With 4 bases removed from V and 6 bases from J, the gap between germline ends came to 18 bases. The length of the CDR3 is 16 residues. The CDR3 loop is CASSYRTAGIAGELFF. The CDR3 DNA reads TGTGCCAGCAGCTACCGGACAGCAGGGATTGCCGGGGAGCTGTTTTTT.

The CDR3 region is CASSRNRGANTEAFF. CDR3 DNA sequence: TGTGCCAGCAGTCGAAACAGGGGCGCGAACACTGAAGCTTTCTTT. This chain uses TRBV28 with TRBJ1-1; 7 positions agree with TRBD1. The CDR3 covers 15 residues. CDR1 is MDHEN and CDR2 is SYDVKM in the germline V gene. V lost 5 bases and J lost 1; bases outside the gene matches: 7.

V gene TRBV11-3 combines with J gene TRBJ1-1; 7 bases fit TRBD1. CDR3 length: 15 residues. V lost 4 bases, J lost 5 bases, and 10 bases stayed unmatched. CDR1 is SGHNT and CDR2 is YENEEA in the germline V gene. The chain's CDR3 is CASSSGGRGETEAFF. In DNA, the CDR3 is TGTGCCAGCAGCTCTGGAGGCAGGGGGGAAACTGAAGCTTTCTTT.

The rearrangement uses TRBV30 and TRBJ1-1, with a tentative D call TRBD1 (6 bases). There are 14 residues in the CDR3. From germline, CDR1 is GTSNPN and CDR2 SVGIG (reference sequence). Trimming shortened V by 5 bases and J by 3 bases, and 16 bases separated the two germline ends. The CDR3 spells CAWAKTGLDTEAFF. CDR3 nucleotide sequence: TGTGCCTGGGCCAAAACAGGGTTGGACACTGAAGCTTTCTTT.